This T cell receptor beta chain derives from a study of cytomegalovirus exposure and HLA in healthy donors. Study background: Earlier sequencing of 150 million to 200 million T cells yielded around 100 million unique TCR beta sequences. Among the roughly 400 genotyped donors, about 81% were placed in the Caucasian-associated ancestry cluster.

Points from the study as a whole: Later analysis demonstrated an association between a missense DCLRE1C variant and TCR beta V- and J-gene trimming.

Remarks on this clone: What it recognizes is unknown.

The study ran its PCR with 60 Vbeta and 13 Jbeta primers. TCRdb keeps only in-frame clones here, not all; method: immunoSEQ multiplex PCR. The sample records around 160,000 clones, around 75% being singletons. CDR1 and CDR2 from the germline V gene are SEHNR and FQNEAQ (reference sequence). Unmatched junction bases numbered 10, after V lost 4 bases and J lost 4 bases. The CDR3 runs 17 residues. The sequence was collected from a man aged 18 to 30 in good health and CMV-seropositive. The chain has TRBV7-9 and TRBJ1-2; 12 nucleotides agree with TRBD1. Sequenced: PBMCs. CDR3 in DNA: TGTGCCAGCAGCTGGAGCTTCGGGACAGGGGGCACCTATGGCTACACCTTC. Amino acids: CASSWSFGTGGTYGYTF.